This paragraph reports one T cell receptor beta chain. What antigen it recognizes has not been identified. One base away there is no much larger clone; base qualities are not given. The source of the sample is a study of CD8 T cells in acute hepatitis C reinfection listed by TCRdb under 2021. With regard to the full study: The TCRbeta repertoire of CD8+ T cells specific for the HCV NS3-1073 epitope was profiled during acute infection and after viral clearance. A few spontaneous resolvers contributed paired acute and follow-up samples.

The FACS-sorted cells had their genomic DNA extracted, and the commercial immunoSEQ service was used to sequence the TCRbeta chains. In the source study's methods: The repertoire data were analyzed using ImmunoSEQ Analyzer software v3.0 and R v3.5.1. Only productive rearrangements were analyzed, as sequences containing stop codons or out-of-frame rearrangements were removed. The sequencing provider supplied the metrics for Simpson diversity, Shannon entropy, CDR3 length and nucleotide addition. Based on frequency, clonotypes were placed into dominant, sub-dominant, low or lowest abundance groups, and clonotypes under 0.1% were left out of most analyses. A CDR3 amino acid clonotype was called public if the clonotype appeared in at least two subjects at a cumulative frequency of at least 0.5%. Sourced from immuneACCESS, this table was stored by TCRdb with only in-frame sequences that have V and J called. A share of the clones is absent; for the studies checked, an unresolved V gene accounts for under half, and the remainder has no known explanation. That table supplies the V and J calls and clone size; D and trimming were determined from the DNA. For this sample there are about 38,000 clones; more than 75% appear just once. Of the sample, roughly 0.51% is held by the ten largest clones.

Beyond this particular receptor, the publication reports: More than ten public clonotypes were found regardless of outcome, and V04-02/J02-02 was used by one public clonotype. Because bulk sequencing covered only the TCRbeta chain, the alphabeta pairing of public clonotypes could not be determined. Follow-up repertoires were not available for chronically infected subjects, because NS3-1073 specific cells were too rare to be sorted. Few CDR3 sequences were shared with other epitopes, and differences in sequencing approaches may have limited exact matching. The NS3-1073 specific repertoires were highly diverse, and diversity did not differ significantly among acute resolver, follow-up resolver and acute chronic samples.

The sample's time point label, in plain terms: naive CD8 control sorted from an acute-time-point sample. Enrolled in the Montreal Hepatitis C Cohort (HEPCO) in Canada, the donors were people who inject drugs, and these donors were followed every 3 months. Acute primary HCV infection was defined as a positive HCV RNA or antibody test after a negative test within the previous 24 weeks. CD3, CD8 and CD45RO antibodies were used for surface staining, and dead cells were excluded with an aqua fixable dye. About 6 subjects who developed chronic infection, defined as HCV RNA positivity at 24 weeks, were also included in the cohort. Once thawed from cryostorage, peripheral blood mononuclear cells underwent negative selection via the MACS CD8+ T cell Isolation Kit to obtain CD8+ T cells. Cells were sorted on a BD FACSAria II cell sorter. Specimen: naive CD8+ T cells from PBMCs. The cell subset or site label of this sample denotes: sorted total naive CD45RO-negative CD8+ T cells. This clonotype was sampled from a man aged 30 to 45 with chronic hepatitis C.

DNA sequence: TGCGCCAGCAGCTTGGCCGAACCAGGGTCTAAAGAGACCCAGTACTTC. This codes for CASSLAEPGSKETQYF. The V gene is TRBV5-1 and the J gene is TRBJ2-5; a tentative D call is TRBD1 (5 bases match). V lost 0 bases and J lost 3 bases; the stretch between them is 15 bases long. The CDR3 covers 16 residues, taking in both the cysteine and the phenylalanine. Here the CDR3 DNA is all that survives: 48 bases in frame from base 1. In the germline V gene, CDR1 corresponds to SGHRS and CDR2 to YFSETQ.